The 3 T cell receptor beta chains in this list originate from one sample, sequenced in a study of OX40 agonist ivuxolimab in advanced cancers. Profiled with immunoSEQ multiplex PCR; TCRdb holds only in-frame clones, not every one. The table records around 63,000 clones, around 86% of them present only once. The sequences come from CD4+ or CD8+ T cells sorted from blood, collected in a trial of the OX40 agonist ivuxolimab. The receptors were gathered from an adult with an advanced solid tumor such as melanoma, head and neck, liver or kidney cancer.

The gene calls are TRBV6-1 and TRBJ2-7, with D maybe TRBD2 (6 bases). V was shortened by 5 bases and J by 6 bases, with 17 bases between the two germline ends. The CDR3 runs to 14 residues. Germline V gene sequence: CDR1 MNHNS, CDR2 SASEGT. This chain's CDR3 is CASSPLASSGEQYF. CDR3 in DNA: TGTGCCAGCAGTCCCCTAGCGAGCTCGGGCGAGCAGTACTTC.

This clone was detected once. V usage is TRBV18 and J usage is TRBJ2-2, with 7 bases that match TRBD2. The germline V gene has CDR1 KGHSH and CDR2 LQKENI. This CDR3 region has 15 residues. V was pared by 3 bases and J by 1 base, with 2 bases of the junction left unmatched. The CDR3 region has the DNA TGTGCCAGCTCACCCTCTAGCGGGAACACCGGGGAGCTGTTTTTT. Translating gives CASSPSSGNTGELFF. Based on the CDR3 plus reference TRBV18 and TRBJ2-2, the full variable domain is NAGVMQNPRHLVRRRGQEARLRCSPMKGHSHVYWYRQLPEEGLKFMVYLQKENIIDESGMPKERFSAEFPKEGPSILRIQQVVRGDSAAYFCASSPSSGNTGELFFGEGSRLTVL.

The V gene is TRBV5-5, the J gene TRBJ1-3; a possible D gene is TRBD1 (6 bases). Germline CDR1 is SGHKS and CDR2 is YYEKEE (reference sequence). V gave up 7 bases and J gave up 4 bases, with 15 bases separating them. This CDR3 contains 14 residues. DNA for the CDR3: TGTGCCAGCGCGACTTGGGGGGCCGGAAACACCATATATTTT. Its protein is CASATWGAGNTIYF.